This entry features one T cell receptor (beta chain) sequence. Its antigen is not identified. Other DNA variants within this sample encode the same CDR3. Each of the CD4+ naive, central memory, regulatory and stem cell-like memory populations was sorted via CD45RO/CCR7/CD25/CD127/CD95/CD27. These data belong to a study of beta chain features in type 1 diabetes. Across the study: Age, gender and cell yields were alike across patients and healthy donors. Broader study findings: It was possible that PCR favored shorter templates, equally so in patients and controls. For Type 1 diabetes patients, all four CD4+ subsets carried TCRB CDR3s that were moderately but significantly shorter.

Sequencing targeted expressed TCRB transcripts, as all isolated RNA had been reverse transcribed. Using immunoSEQ multiplex PCR, the repertoire was profiled, and TCRdb retains in-frame clones only, with some absent. The data hold 250,000 to 350,000 clones, with 13% to 15% observed a single time. V shed 3 bases and J shed 7 bases, with 4 bases lying between them. Germline-derived CDR1 and CDR2 are DFQATT and SNEGSKA (reference sequence). The length of the CDR3 is 10 residues. This sequence joins TRBV20-1 and TRBJ2-1; D gene unclear. The receptor was isolated from a man younger than 40 with type 1 diabetes. Input material: naive CD4+ T cells from blood. CDR3 amino acids: CSASRNEQFF. As DNA, the CDR3 is TGCAGTGCTAGTCGTAATGAGCAGTTCTTC.